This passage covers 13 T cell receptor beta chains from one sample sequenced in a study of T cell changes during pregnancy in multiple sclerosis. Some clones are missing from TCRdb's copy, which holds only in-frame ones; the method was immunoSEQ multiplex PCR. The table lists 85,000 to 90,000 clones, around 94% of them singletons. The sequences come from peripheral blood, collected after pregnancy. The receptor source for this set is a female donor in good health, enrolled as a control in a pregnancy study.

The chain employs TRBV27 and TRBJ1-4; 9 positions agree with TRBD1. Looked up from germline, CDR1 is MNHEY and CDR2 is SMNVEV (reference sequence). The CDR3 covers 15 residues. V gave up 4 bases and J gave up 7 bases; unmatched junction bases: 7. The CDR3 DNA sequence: TGTGCCAGCAGTTCCTACAGGGGGCGCGTTGAAAAACTGTTTTTT. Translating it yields CASSSYRGRVEKLFF.

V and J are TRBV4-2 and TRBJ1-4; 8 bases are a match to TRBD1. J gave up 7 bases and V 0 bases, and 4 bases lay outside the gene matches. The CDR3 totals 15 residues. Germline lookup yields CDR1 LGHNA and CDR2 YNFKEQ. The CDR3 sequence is CASSQEAGGGEKLFF. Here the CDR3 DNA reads TGTGCCAGCAGCCAAGAAGCAGGGGGCGGTGAAAAACTGTTTTTT.

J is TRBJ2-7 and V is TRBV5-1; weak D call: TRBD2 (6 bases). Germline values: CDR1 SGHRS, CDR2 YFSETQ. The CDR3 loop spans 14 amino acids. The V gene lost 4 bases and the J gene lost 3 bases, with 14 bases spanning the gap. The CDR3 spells CASSGGLNRYEQYF. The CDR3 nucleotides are TGCGCCAGCAGCGGGGGACTGAACCGCTACGAGCAGTACTTC.

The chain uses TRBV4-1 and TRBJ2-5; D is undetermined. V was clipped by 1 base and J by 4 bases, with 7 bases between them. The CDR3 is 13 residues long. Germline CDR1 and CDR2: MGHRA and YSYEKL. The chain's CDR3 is CASSQGPLETQYF. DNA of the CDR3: TGCGCCAGCAGCCAAGGGCCTTTAGAGACCCAGTACTTC.

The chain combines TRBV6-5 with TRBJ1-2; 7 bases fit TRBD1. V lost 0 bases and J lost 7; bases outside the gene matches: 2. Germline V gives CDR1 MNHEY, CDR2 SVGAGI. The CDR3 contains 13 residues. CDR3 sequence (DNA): TGTGCCAGCAGTTACTCACAGGGGAGTGGCTACACCTTC. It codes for CASSYSQGSGYTF.

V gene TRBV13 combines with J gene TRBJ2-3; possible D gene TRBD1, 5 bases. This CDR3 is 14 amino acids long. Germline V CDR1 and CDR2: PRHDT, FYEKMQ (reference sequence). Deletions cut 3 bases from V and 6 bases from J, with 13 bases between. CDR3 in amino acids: CASSLGPAPDTQYF. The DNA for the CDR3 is TGTGCCAGCAGCTTGGGGCCCGCCCCCGATACGCAGTATTTT.

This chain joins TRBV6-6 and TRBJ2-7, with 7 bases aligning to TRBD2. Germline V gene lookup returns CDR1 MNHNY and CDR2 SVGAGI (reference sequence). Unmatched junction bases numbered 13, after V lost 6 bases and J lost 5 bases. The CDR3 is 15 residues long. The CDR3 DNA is TGTGCCAGCAGCCCCTTGGCGGGAGTATTGGACGAGCAGTACTTC. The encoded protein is CASSPLAGVLDEQYF.

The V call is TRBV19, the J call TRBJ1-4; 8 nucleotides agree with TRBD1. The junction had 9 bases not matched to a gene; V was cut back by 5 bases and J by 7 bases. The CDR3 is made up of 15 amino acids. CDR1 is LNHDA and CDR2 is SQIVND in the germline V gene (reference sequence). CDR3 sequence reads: CASSAGTGSAEKLFF. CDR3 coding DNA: TGTGCCAGTAGTGCCGGGACAGGTTCGGCTGAAAAACTGTTTTTT.

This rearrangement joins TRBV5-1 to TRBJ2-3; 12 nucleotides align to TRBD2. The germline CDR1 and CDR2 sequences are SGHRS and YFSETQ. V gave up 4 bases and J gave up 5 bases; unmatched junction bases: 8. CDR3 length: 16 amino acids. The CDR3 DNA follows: TGCGCCAGCAGCCCAAGGCAACTAGCGGGAGGAGATACGCAGTATTTT. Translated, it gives CASSPRQLAGGDTQYF.

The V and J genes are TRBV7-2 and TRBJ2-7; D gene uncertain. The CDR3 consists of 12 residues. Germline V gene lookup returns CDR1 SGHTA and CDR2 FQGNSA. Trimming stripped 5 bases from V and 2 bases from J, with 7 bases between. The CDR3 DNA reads TGTGCCAGCAGCCACAGCCCCTACGAGCAGTACTTC. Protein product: CASSHSPYEQYF.

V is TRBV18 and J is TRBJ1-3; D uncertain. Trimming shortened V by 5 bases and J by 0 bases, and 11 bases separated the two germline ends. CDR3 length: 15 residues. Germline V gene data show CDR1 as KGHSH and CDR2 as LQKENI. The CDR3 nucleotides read TGTGCCAGCTCAGACTCCGGATTCTCTGGAAACACCATATATTTT. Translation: CASSDSGFSGNTIYF.

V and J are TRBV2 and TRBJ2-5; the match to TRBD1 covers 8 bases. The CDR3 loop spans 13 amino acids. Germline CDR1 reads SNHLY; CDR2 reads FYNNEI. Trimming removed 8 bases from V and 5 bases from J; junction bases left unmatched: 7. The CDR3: CASLNRGSETQYF. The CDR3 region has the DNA TGTGCCAGCCTTAACAGGGGGTCGGAGACCCAGTACTTC.

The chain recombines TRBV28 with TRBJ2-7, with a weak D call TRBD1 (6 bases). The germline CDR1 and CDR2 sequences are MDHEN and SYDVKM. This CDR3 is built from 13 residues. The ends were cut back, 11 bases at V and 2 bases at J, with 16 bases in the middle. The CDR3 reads CAGSGTPTYEQYF. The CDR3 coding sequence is TGTGCCGGCTCCGGGACACCAACCTACGAGCAGTACTTC.